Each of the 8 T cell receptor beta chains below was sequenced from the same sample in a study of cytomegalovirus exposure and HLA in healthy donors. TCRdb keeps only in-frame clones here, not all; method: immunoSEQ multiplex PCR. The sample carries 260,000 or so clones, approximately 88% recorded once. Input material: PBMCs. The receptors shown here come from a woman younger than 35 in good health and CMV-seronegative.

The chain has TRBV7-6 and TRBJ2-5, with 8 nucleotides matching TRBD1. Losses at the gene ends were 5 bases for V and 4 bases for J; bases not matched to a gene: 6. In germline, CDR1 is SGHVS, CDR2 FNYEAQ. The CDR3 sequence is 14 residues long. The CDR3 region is CASSPRTGRETQYF. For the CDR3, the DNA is TGTGCCAGCAGCCCCCGGACAGGGAGAGAGACCCAGTACTTC.

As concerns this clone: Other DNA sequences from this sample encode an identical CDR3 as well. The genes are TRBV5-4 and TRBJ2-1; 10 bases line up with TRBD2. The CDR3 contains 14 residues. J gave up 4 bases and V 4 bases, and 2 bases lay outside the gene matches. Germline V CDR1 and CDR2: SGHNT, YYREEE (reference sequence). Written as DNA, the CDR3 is TGTGCCAGCAGCCTAGCGGGAGCATACAATGAGCAGTTCTTC. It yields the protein CASSLAGAYNEQFF.

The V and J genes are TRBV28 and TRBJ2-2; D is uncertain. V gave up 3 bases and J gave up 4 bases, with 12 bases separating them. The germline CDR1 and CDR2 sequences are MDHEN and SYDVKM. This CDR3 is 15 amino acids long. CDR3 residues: CASSLVPGSTGELFF. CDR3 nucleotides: TGTGCCAGCAGTTTGGTACCGGGTAGCACCGGGGAGCTGTTTTTT.

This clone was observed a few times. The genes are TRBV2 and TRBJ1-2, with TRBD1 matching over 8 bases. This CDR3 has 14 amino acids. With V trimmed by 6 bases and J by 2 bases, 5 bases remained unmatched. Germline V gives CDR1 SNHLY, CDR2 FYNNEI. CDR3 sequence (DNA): TGTGCCAGCAGACCCGGACAGGGAAACTATGGCTACACCTTC. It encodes CASRPGQGNYGYTF. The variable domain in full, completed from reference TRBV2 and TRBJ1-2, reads EPEVTQTPSHQVTQMGQEVILRCVPISNHLYFYWYRQILGQKVEFLVSFYNNEISEKSEIFDDQFSVERPDGSNFTLKIRSTKLEDSAMYFCASRPGQGNYGYTFGSGTRLTVV.

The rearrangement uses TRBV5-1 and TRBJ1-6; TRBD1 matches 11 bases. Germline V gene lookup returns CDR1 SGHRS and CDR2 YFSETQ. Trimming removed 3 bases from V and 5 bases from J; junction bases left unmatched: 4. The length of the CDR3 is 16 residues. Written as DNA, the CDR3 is TGCGCCAGCAGCTCGGGGACAGGGGGTCATAATTCACCCCTCCACTTT. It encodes CASSSGTGGHNSPLHF.

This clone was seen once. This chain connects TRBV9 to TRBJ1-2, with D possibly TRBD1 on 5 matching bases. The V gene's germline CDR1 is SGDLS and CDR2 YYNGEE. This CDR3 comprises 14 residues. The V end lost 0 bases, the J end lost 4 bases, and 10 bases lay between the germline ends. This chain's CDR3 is CASSVAQGSYGYTF. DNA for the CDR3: TGTGCCAGCAGCGTAGCTCAGGGAAGCTATGGCTACACCTTC.

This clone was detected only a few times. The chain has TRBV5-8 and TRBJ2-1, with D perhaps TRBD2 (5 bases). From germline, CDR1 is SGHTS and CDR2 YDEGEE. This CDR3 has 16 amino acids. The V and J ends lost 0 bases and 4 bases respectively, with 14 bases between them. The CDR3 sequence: CASSLASRLRYNEQFF. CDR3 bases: TGTGCCAGCAGCTTGGCTTCCAGACTAAGATACAATGAGCAGTTCTTC.

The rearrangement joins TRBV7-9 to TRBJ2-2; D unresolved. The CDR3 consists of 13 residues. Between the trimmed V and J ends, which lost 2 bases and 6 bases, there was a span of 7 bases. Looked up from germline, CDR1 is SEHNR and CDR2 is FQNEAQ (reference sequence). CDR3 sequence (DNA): TGTGCCAGCAGCTTAAAAGCGCCCGGGGAGCTGTTTTTT. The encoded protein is CASSLKAPGELFF.